The clone carrying this TCR beta chain was counted at least ten times. RNA transcripts gave rise to amplified TCR beta CDR3 regions. RT-PCR in the first round (using the HTBI primer set) targeted the TCR CDR3. TCRdb re-analysed the multiplex PCR reads in MiXCR, keeping a single row per CDR3 protein. The sample records fewer than 550,000 distinct CDR3 sequences, 24% being singletons. With 2 bases removed from V and 2 bases from J, the gap between germline ends came to 10 bases. Germline CDR1 PRHDT, CDR2 FYEKMQ (reference sequence). CDR3 size: 14 residues. This sample is part of a study of T cells in Graves' hyperthyroidism and ophthalmopathy.

This sequence was found in a woman between 25 and 40 years old with Graves' ophthalmopathy. V and J are TRBV13 and TRBJ2-7; D unresolved. Sequenced: blood. CDR3 sequence (DNA): TGTGCCAGCAGCTTACAATTAGAAACCTACGAGCAGTACTTC. Residues: CASSLQLETYEQYF. Looking up the rest from reference TRBV13 and TRBJ2-7 gives the full variable domain: AAGVIQSPRHLIKEKRETATLKCYPIPRHDTVYWYQQGPGQDPQFLISFYEKMQSDKGSIPDRFSAQQFSDYHSELNMSSLELGDSALYFCASSLQLETYEQYFGPGTRLTVT.